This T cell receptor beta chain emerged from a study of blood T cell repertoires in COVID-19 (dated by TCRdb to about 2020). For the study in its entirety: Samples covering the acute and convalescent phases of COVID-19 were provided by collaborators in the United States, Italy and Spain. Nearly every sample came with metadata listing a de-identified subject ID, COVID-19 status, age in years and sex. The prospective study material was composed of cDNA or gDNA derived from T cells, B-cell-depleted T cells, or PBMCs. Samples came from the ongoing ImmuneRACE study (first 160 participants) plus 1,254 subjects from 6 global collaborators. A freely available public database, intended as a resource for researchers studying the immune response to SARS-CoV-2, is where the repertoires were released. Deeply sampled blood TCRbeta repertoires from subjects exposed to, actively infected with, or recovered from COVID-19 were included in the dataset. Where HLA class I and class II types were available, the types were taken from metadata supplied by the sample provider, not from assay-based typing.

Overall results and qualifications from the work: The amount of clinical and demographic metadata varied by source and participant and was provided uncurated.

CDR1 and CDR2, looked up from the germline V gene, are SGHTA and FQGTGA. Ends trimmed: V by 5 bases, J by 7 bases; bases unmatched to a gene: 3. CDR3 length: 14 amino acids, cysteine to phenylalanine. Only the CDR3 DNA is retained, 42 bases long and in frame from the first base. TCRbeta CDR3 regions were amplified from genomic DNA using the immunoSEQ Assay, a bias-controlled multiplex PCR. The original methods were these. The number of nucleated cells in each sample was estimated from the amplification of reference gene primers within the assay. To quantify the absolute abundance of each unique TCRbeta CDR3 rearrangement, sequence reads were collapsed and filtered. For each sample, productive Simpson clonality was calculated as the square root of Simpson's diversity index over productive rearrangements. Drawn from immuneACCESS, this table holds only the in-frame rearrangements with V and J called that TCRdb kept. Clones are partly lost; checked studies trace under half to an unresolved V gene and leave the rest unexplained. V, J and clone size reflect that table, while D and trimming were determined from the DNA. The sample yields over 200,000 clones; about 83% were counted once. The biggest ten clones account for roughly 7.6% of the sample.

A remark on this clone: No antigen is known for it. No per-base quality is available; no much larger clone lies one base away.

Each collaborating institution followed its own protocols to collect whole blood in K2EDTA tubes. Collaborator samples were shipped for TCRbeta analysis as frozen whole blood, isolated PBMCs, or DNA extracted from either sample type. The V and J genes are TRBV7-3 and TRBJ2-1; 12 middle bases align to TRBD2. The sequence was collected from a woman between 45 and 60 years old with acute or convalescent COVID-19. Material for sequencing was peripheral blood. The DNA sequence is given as TGTGCCAGCAGCATGGGGACTAGCGGGAATGAGCAGTTCTTC. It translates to CASSMGTSGNEQFF.